This T cell receptor (beta chain) comes out of a study of T-cell reconstitution after alpha-beta-depleted transplantation in children. Preparation of the TCRbeta library used unique molecular identifiers. In TCRdb, the PCR reads were re-called with MiXCR into one record per CDR3 protein. Among some 310,000 distinct CDR3 sequences listed, more than 20% were seen once. Whole-study results and caveats: Where alpha-beta T cells came from about two months after transplant was reportedly several hundred expanded graft clones. At the one-year point after transplant, T-cell counts and TCRbeta diversity were found to come mostly from T cells that had been newly produced. After transplant, high TCRbeta diversity at day 60 in some patients arose from surviving recipient T cells and thymic progenitors.

This clonotype was found a few times. The antigen remains undetermined. Germline CDR1 and CDR2: MGHRA and YSYEKL. V gave up 0 bases and J gave up 8 bases; unmatched junction bases: 3. CDR3 length: 14 residues. The sample consisted of PBMCs, mostly from graft donor cells, taken 180 days after TCRalphabeta/CD19-depleted stem cell transplant. The source of this sequence is a male patient aged 5 to 17 who had a stem cell transplant for acute lymphoblastic leukemia, so the T cells may come from the graft donor. The V call is TRBV4-1, the J call TRBJ2-4; TRBD1 aligns across 8 bases. CDR3 loop: CASSQDDRGYIQYF. CDR3 nucleotide sequence: TGCGCCAGCAGCCAAGACGACAGGGGTTACATTCAGTACTTC.